The 15 T cell receptor beta chains presented below share a single source sample, sequenced in a study of control samples from healthy donors and cancer patients. Sequencing was performed with immunoSEQ multiplex PCR; in TCRdb, only in-frame clones are kept and a portion is missing. The sample yields 110,000 to 150,000 clones, 75% to 90% seen once. Sequencing input: blood. These receptors originate from a man aged 30 to 45 in good health.

The gene calls are TRBV3-1 (or the pseudogene TRBV3-2) and TRBJ1-6; D gene unclear. There are 14 residues in the CDR3. V lost 2 bases and J lost 8, with 10 bases in between. Germline V lookup: CDR1 LGHDT, CDR2 YNNKEL (reference sequence). The CDR3 here is CASSQSARDSPLHF. The CDR3 nucleotides are TGTGCCAGCAGCCAATCGGCCAGAGATTCACCCCTCCACTTT.

This chain joins TRBV5-1 and TRBJ2-7; TRBD2 matches 7 bases. The CDR3 loop spans 12 amino acids. Germline CDR1 is SGHRS and CDR2 is YFSETQ. V trimming: 1 base; J trimming: 5 bases; junction bases outside the gene matches: 0. CDR3 nucleotides: TGCGCCAGCAGCTTGCGGGGGGACGAGCAGTACTTC. Amino acids: CASSLRGDEQYF.

The V and J genes are TRBV7-2 and TRBJ2-1, with a weak D call TRBD2 (6 bases). The germline V gene has CDR1 SGHTA and CDR2 FQGNSA. Trimming cost V 5 bases and J 3 bases, with 14 bases left between them. The CDR3 length is 15 residues. CDR3: CASSPPGGFYNEQFF. The CDR3 DNA reads TGTGCCAGCAGCCCCCCTGGGGGGTTCTACAATGAGCAGTTCTTC.

This chain links TRBV11-2 with TRBJ2-1; TRBD1 matches 8 bases. The V gene's germline CDR1 is SGHAT and CDR2 FQNNGV. With 5 bases clipped from V and 5 bases from J, the junction kept 2 bases outside the gene matches. This CDR3 has 13 amino acids. The CDR3 bases are TGTGCCAGCAGCCCGGGACAGGACAATGAGCAGTTCTTC. Protein sequence: CASSPGQDNEQFF.

This chain links TRBV5-1 with TRBJ2-1; no firm D call. V was cut by 0 bases and J by 1 base, with 20 bases left in between. The CDR3 loop spans 19 amino acids. Germline values: CDR1 SGHRS, CDR2 YFSETQ. For the CDR3, the DNA is TGCGCCAGCAGCTTGGGCCACTACGGTGACGGAACTTCCTACAATGAGCAGTTCTTC. It encodes CASSLGHYGDGTSYNEQFF. Full variable domain (missing parts from reference TRBV5-1 and TRBJ2-1): KAGVTQTPRYLIKTRGQQVTLSCSPISGHRSVSWYQQTPGQGLQFLFEYFSETQRNKGNFPGRFSGRQFSNSRSEMNVSTLELGDSALYLCASSLGHYGDGTSYNEQFFGPGTRLTVL.

This chain uses TRBV28 with TRBJ1-5, with TRBD1 matching over 10 bases. The germline gives CDR1 MDHEN, CDR2 SYDVKM. CDR3 length: 15 residues. J was trimmed by 2 bases and V by 3 bases; bases with no gene match: 1. CDR3 bases: TGTGCCAGCAGTTTCGGGACAGGGGGCAATCAGCCCCAGCATTTT. It specifies CASSFGTGGNQPQHF.

This chain uses TRBV7-2 with TRBJ1-2; D ambiguous. Germline V gene sequence: CDR1 SGHTA, CDR2 FQGNSA. The CDR3 runs to 12 residues. V was trimmed by 5 bases and J by 8 bases, leaving 12 bases between them. Here the CDR3 DNA reads TGTGCCAGCAGCCCACGGGCGGGAGGCTACACCTTC. Residues: CASSPRAGGYTF.

V gene TRBV18 combines with J gene TRBJ2-5; 9 bases are a match to TRBD2. Unmatched junction bases numbered 5, after V lost 2 bases and J lost 4 bases. The V gene's germline CDR1 is KGHSH and CDR2 LQKENI. This CDR3 spans 15 amino acids. The CDR3 DNA is TGTGCCAGCTCACCAAACCCACTAGCGGGAGAGACCCAGTACTTC. Amino acids: CASSPNPLAGETQYF.

The gene calls are TRBV19 and TRBJ1-2, with a tentative D call TRBD1 (6 bases). CDR1 is LNHDA and CDR2 is SQIVND in the germline V gene (reference sequence). The V and J ends lost 6 bases and 6 bases respectively, with 26 bases between them. The CDR3 length is 17 residues. Written as DNA, the CDR3 is TGTGCCAGTAGCTCAACACGAAACAGGGTAGAATTTGATGGCTACACCTTC. Translating it yields CASSSTRNRVEFDGYTF.

The chain joins TRBV4-3 to TRBJ1-5, with 8 bases identical to TRBD1. Unmatched junction bases numbered 5, after V lost 3 bases and J lost 4 bases. The CDR3 extends over 15 amino acids. Germline loops: CDR1 LGHNA, CDR2 YSLEER. Here the CDR3 DNA reads TGCGCCAGCAGCCAGTCCTACAGGGGGAATCAGCCCCAGCATTTT. It yields the protein CASSQSYRGNQPQHF.

V gene TRBV21-1 combines with J gene TRBJ1-2. TRBV21-1 is noted as a pseudogene. This CDR3 has 16 residues. CDR3 region: CASSKTSASRLRGYTF. The CDR3 coding sequence is TGTGCCAGCAGCAAGACTTCGGCCAGCCGACTAAGGGGCTACACCTTC.

This chain uses TRBV10-1 with TRBJ1-5; D unresolved. The V end was cut by 0 bases, the J end by 1 base, with 10 bases between. Per germline, CDR1 WNHNN and CDR2 SYGVQD (reference sequence). This CDR3 has 16 amino acids. CDR3 sequence: CASSESLGASNQPQHF. The CDR3 DNA reads as TGCGCCAGCAGTGAGTCCCTTGGAGCCAGCAATCAGCCCCAGCATTTT.

The CDR3 region has the DNA TGTGCCAGTAGTATCCGGGGAAACCCCTACGAGCAGTACTTC. Translation gives CASSIRGNPYEQYF. The chain employs TRBV19 and TRBJ2-7; the D gene is possibly TRBD2 (5 bases). Trimming took off 3 bases at V and 2 bases at J, with 11 bases between the two ends. Germline CDR1 is LNHDA and CDR2 is SQIVND (reference sequence). The CDR3 is 14 amino acids.

The chain combines TRBV7-9 with TRBJ2-5; no clear D. V lost 5 bases to trimming and J lost 5 bases, with 15 bases between them. This CDR3 comprises 14 residues. CDR1 is SEHNR, CDR2 FQNEAQ, per germline (reference sequence). CDR3 in DNA: TGTGCCAGCAGCCCGGATCGACTTAGGGAGACCCAGTACTTC. It translates to CASSPDRLRETQYF. The full variable domain, rest sourced from reference TRBV7-9 and TRBJ2-5, is DTGVSQNPRHKITKRGQNVTFRCDPISEHNRLYWYRQTLGQGPEFLTYFQNEAQLEKSRLLSDRFSAERPKGSFSTLEIQRTEQGDSAMYLCASSPDRLRETQYFGPGTRLLVL.

The chain joins TRBV14 to TRBJ1-2; D may be TRBD1 (5 bases). The CDR3 spans 12 residues. The germline CDR1 and CDR2 sequences are SGHDN and FVKESK. Trimming left V 4 bases short and J 14 bases short, with 17 bases between. CDR3 region: CASSLQGTLRTF. DNA for the CDR3: TGTGCCAGCAGCCTTCAAGGGACCCTAAGAACCTTC. The full variable domain, with the rest looked up from reference TRBV14 and TRBJ1-2, is EAGVTQFPSHSVIEKGQTVTLRCDPISGHDNLYWYRRVMGKEIKFLLHFVKESKQDESGMPNNRFLAERTGGTYSTLKVQPAELEDSGVYFCASSLQGTLRTFGSGTRLTVV.